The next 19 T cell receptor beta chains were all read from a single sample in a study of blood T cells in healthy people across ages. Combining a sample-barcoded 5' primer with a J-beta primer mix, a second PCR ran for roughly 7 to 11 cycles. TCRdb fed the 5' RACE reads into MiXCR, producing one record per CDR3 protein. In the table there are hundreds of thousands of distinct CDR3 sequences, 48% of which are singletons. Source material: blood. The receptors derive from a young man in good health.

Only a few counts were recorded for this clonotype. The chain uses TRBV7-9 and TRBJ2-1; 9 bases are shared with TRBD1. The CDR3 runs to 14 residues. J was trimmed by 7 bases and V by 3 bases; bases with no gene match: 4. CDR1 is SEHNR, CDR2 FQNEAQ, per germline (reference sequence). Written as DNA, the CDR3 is TGTGCCAGCAGCTTTGGGACAGGGATGAATGAGCAGTTCTTC. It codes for CASSFGTGMNEQFF.

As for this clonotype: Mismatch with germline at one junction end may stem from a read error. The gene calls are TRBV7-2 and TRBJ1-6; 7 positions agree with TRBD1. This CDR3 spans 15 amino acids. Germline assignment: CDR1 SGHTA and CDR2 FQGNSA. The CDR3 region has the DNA TGTGCCAGCAGCTTAGTCGGGACAGATAATTCACCCCCCCACTTT. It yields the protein CASSLVGTDNSPPHF. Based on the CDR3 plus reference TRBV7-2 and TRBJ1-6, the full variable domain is GAGVSQSPSNKVTEKGKDVELRCDPISGHTALYWYRQSLGQGLEFLIYFQGNSAPDKSGLPSDRFSAERTGGSVSTLTIQRTQQEDSAVYLCASSLVGTDNSPPHFGNGTRLTVT.

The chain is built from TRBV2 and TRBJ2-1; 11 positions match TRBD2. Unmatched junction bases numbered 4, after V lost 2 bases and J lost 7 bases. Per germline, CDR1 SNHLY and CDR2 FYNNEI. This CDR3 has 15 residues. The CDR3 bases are TGTGCCAGCAGTGAAACTAGCGGGGGAGTTAATGAGCAGTTCTTC. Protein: CASSETSGGVNEQFF.

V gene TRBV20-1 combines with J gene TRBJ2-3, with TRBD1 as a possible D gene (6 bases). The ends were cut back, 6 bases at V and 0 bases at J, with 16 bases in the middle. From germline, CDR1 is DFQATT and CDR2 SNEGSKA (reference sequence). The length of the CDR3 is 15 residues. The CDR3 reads CSARDTRSSTDTQYF. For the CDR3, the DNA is TGCAGTGCGAGGGACACACGATCTAGCACAGATACGCAGTATTTT.

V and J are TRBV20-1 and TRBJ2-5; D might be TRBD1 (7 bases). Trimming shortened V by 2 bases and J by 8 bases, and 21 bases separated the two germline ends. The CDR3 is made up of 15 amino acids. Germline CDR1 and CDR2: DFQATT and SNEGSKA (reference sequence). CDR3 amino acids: CSARPLTGEVYTQYF. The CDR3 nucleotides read TGCAGTGCTAGACCACTCACAGGGGAGGTCTACACCCAGTACTTC.

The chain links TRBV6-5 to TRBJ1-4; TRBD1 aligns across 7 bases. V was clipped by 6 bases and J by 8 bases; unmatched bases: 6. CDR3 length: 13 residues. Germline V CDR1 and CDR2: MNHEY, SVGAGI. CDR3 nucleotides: TGTGCCAGCAGAAATACAGGGGCGGAAAAACTGTTTTTT. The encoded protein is CASRNTGAEKLFF.

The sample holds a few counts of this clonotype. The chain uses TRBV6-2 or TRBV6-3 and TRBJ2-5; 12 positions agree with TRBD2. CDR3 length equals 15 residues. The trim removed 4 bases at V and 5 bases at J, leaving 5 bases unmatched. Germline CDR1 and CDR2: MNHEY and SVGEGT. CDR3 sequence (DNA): TGTGCCAGCAGTTTAACTAGCGGGGGGATGGAGACCCAGTACTTC. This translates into CASSLTSGGMETQYF.

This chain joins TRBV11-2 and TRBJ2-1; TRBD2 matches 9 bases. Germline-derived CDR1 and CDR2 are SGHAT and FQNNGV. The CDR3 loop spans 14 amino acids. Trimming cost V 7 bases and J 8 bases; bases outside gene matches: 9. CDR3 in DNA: TGTGCCAGCAACTACGCGGGGGGGCCTTATGAGCAGTTCTTC. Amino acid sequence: CASNYAGGPYEQFF.

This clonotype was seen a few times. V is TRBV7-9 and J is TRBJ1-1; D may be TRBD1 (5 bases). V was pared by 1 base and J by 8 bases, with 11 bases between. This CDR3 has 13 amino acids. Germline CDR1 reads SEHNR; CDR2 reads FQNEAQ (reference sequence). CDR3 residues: CASSLGQGGEAFF. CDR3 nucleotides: TGTGCCAGCAGCTTAGGGCAGGGCGGGGAAGCTTTCTTT.

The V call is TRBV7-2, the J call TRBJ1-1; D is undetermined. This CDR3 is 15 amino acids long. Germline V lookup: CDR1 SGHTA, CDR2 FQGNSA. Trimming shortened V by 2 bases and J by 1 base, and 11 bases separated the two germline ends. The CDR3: CASSLFGPPNTEAFF. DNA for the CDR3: TGTGCCAGCAGCTTATTTGGACCGCCGAACACTGAAGCTTTCTTT.

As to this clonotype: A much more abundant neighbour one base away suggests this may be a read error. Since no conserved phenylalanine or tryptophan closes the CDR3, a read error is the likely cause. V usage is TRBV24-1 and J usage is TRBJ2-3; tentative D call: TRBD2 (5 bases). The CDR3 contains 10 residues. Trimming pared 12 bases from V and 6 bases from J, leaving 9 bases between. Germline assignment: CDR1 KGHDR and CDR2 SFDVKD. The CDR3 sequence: CASGEDTQYS. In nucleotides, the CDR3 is TGTGCCTCCGGGGAGGATACGCAGTATTCT.

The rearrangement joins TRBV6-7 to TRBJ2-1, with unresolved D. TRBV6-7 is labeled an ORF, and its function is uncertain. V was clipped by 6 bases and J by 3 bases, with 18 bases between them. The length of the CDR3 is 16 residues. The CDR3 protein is CASSLTQREDYNEQFF. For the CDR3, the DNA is TGTGCCAGCAGCCTTACTCAGAGAGAGGACTACAATGAGCAGTTCTTC.

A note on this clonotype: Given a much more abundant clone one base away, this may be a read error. Written as DNA, the CDR3 is TGTACCAGCAGCTTAGACCCCTATGGCTACACCTTC. This sequence encodes CTSSLDPYGYTF. The genes are TRBV7-9 and TRBJ1-2; D ambiguous. This CDR3 region has 12 residues. Germline assignment: CDR1 SEHNR and CDR2 FQNEAQ (reference sequence).

The CDR3 region has the DNA TGTGCCAGCGAGCGGGAGAGGTATGAGCAGTTCTTC. Translated, it gives CASERERYEQFF. The chain joins TRBV28 to TRBJ2-1; 8 bases align to TRBD2. This CDR3 is built from 12 residues. Germline loops: CDR1 MDHEN, CDR2 SYDVKM. After removal of 8 bases from V and 8 bases from J, the junction contained 5 bases not matched to a gene.

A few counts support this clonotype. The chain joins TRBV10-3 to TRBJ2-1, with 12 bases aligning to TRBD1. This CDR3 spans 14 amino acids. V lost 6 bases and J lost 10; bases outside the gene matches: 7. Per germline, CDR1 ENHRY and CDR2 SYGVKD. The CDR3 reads CAIRMGQGAQEQFF. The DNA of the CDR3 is TGTGCCATCAGGATGGGACAGGGGGCTCAGGAGCAGTTCTTC.

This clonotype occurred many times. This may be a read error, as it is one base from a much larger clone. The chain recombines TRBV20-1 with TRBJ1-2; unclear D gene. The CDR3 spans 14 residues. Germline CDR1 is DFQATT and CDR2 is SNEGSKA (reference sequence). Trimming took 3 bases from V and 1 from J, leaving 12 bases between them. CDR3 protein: CSARDGVVNYGYTF. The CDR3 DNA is TGCAGTGCTAGGGACGGCGTCGTTAACTATGGCTACACCTTC.

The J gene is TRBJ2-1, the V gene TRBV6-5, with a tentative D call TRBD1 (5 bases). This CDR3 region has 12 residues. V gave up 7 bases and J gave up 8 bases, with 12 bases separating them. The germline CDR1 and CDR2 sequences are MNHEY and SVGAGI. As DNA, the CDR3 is TGTGCCAGCACGGCGTGGGGCGATGAGCAGTTCTTC. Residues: CASTAWGDEQFF.

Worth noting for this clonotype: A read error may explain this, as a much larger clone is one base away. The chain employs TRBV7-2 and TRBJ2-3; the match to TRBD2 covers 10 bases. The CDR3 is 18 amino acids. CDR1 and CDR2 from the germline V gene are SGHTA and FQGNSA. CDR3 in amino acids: CASSRGASGGSSIDTQYF. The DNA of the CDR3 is TGTGCCAGCAGCAGAGGGGCTAGCGGGGGATCTAGCATAGATACGCAGTATTTT.

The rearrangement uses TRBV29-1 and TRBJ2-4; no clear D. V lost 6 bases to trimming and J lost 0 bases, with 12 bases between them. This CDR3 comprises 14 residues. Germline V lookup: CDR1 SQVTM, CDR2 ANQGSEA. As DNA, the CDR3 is TGCAGCGTAACTGGTCGGCTAGCCAAAAACATTCAGTACTTC. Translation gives CSVTGRLAKNIQYF.